This T cell receptor beta chain was observed in a study of shared clonotypes between healthy human individuals. As regards this clone: Its antigen is unknown.

It was at deep level that the assay was run. Assay used: immunoSEQ multiplex PCR; TCRdb lists only in-frame clones, some missing. The table has some 2,100,000 clones, under 97% seen once. Per germline, CDR1 SGHTA and CDR2 FQGTGA. The length of the CDR3 is 16 residues. Deletions cut 6 bases from V and 8 bases from J, with 23 bases between. Findings of the study overall: Relative to their counterparts shared across all four donors, non-shared clonotypes exhibited diminished generation probabilities.

Sequencing was carried out using naive CD4+ T cells sorted from blood. Subset in this sample: CD45RA+ positively selected. The sequence came from a man younger than 30 in good health. V is TRBV7-3 and J is TRBJ2-1, with no clear D. Written as DNA, the CDR3 is TGTGCCAGCAGGCCTGAAGAACTGGGATGGAACGATGAGCAGTTCTTC. Translation gives CASRPEELGWNDEQFF.